This passage covers 20 T cell receptor beta chains from one sample sequenced in a study of T and B cells in COVID-19 patients (dated by TCRdb to 2020 to 2021). Genomic DNA extracted from blood was used in amounts of about 250-550 ng for amplification of TRB repertoires. Instrument on record: Illumina MiSeq. TRB rearrangements were amplified by multiplex PCR with BIOMED2 TRB-A/B primer pools. TCRdb passed the public sequencing reads through fastp at Q25 and MiXCR, retaining productive beta sequences. For every CDR3 protein sequence, its rows merge into one entry that carries the most common genes and DNA. The sample profile shows 5,500 to 6,000 distinct CDR3 sequences; 25% to 30% of them were found once. About 36% of the sample comes from the top ten. What was sequenced was blood. The receptors were gathered from a human donor with active COVID-19. The donor label of this sample is uncertain.

The rearrangement links TRBV30 to TRBJ1-1; a weak D match, TRBD1 (5 bases). This CDR3 region has 14 residues. The germline V gene has CDR1 GTSNPN and CDR2 SVGIG (reference sequence). Trimming pared 4 bases from V and 8 bases from J, leaving 20 bases between. This CDR3 reads CAWTLGGPTVEAFF. The CDR3 bases are TGTGCCTGGACCCTGGGAGGTCCGACAGTGGAAGCTTTCTTT. Full variable domain (remainder filled in from reference TRBV30 and TRBJ1-1): SQTIHQWPATLVQPVGSPLSLECTVEGTSNPNLYWYRQAAGRGLQLLFYSVGIGQISSEVPQNLSASRPQDRQFILSSKKLLLSDSGFYLCAWTLGGPTVEAFFGQGTRLTVV.

Relative to its sample, this clonotype is medium-sized. The chain carries TRBV29-1 and TRBJ1-5; D gene ambiguous. This CDR3 has 13 amino acids. V lost 4 bases and J 1 base, leaving 8 bases between the germline ends. In germline, CDR1 is SQVTM, CDR2 ANQGSEA. The CDR3 coding sequence is TGCAGCGTTGTTTTAACCAGCAATCAGCCCCAGCATTTT. It specifies CSVVLTSNQPQHF. Together with reference TRBV29-1 and TRBJ1-5, the CDR3 gives the full variable domain: SAVISQKPSRDICQRGTSLTIQCQVDSQVTMMFWYRQQPGQSLTLIATANQGSEATYESGFVIDKFPISRPNLTFSTLTVSNMSPEDSSIYLCSVVLTSNQPQHFGDGTRLSIL.

This clonotype was counted a few times. V and J are TRBV7-9 and TRBJ1-1; D is ambiguous. The CDR3 length is 13 residues. The germline gives CDR1 SEHNR, CDR2 FQNEAQ (reference sequence). Trimming pared 8 bases from V and 1 base from J, leaving 11 bases between. The CDR3 protein is CASGRTENTEAFF. The CDR3 DNA sequence: TGTGCCAGCGGCAGGACGGAGAACACTGAAGCTTTCTTT.

The table lists this clonotype with a few counts. V and J are TRBV20-1 and TRBJ2-5; no clear D. There are 11 residues in the CDR3. The V gene's germline CDR1 is DFQATT and CDR2 SNEGSKA (reference sequence). Between the trimmed V and J ends, which lost 0 bases and 13 bases, there was a span of 12 bases. The CDR3: CSARDVHYGYF. The CDR3 DNA sequence: TGCAGTGCTAGAGATGTCCACTACGGGTACTTC.

With respect to this clonotype: This may arise from a read error, as a much more abundant clone is one base away. J is TRBJ2-1 and V is TRBV6-6; D is uncertain. V lost 9 bases and J lost 10, with 16 bases in between. The CDR3 spans 12 residues. Germline V gives CDR1 MNHNY, CDR2 SVGAGI (reference sequence). In DNA, the CDR3 is TGTGCCAGTCAGGATGTTTCCTACGAGCAGTTCTTC. The encoded protein is CASQDVSYEQFF.

The chain combines TRBV5-1 with TRBJ1-1; the D gene is possibly TRBD1 (5 bases). This CDR3 spans 16 amino acids. Germline values: CDR1 SGHRS, CDR2 YFSETQ. Trimming stripped 4 bases from V and 1 base from J, with 17 bases between. CDR3 residues: CASSPEGQFKNTEAFF. CDR3 bases: TGCGCCAGCAGCCCGGAGGGGCAGTTTAAGAACACTGAAGCTTTCTTT.

This clonotype came up a few times. Relative to the germline gene, one junction end is altered; a read error may explain this. As DNA, the CDR3 is TGCGCCGCGGGTGGGGTGACAGGCATCATATCTAACTATGGCTACACCTTC. Protein product: CAAGGVTGIISNYGYTF. This rearrangement joins TRBV27 to TRBJ1-2, with D tentatively TRBD1 (6 bases). CDR3 size: 17 residues. Germline V gene sequence: CDR1 MNHEY, CDR2 SMNVEV (reference sequence).

The sample holds a few counts of this clonotype. CDR3 sequence reads: CASWTSGSSYNEQFF. CDR3 DNA: TGTGCCAGTTGGACTAGCGGGAGCTCCTACAATGAGCAGTTCTTC. V and J are TRBV19 and TRBJ2-1; TRBD2 agrees at 13 bases. This CDR3 spans 15 amino acids. CDR1 and CDR2 from the germline V gene are LNHDA and SQIVND (reference sequence). Losses at the gene ends were 8 bases for V and 0 bases for J; bases not matched to a gene: 1.

This clonotype has more than one count but fewer than ten. The CDR3 reads CATSDRAQEQFF. The CDR3 DNA is TGTGCCACCAGTGATCGCGCCCAAGAGCAGTTCTTC. This chain links TRBV24-1 with TRBJ2-1; unclear D gene. V dropped 3 bases and J dropped 10 bases, with 9 bases sitting between them. Germline V gives CDR1 KGHDR, CDR2 SFDVKD. The CDR3 sequence is 12 residues long.

This clonotype was counted a few times. The V gene is TRBV5-5, the J gene TRBJ1-2, with D unclear. The CDR3 has 15 residues. Trimming cost V 0 bases and J 2 bases, with 11 bases left between them. Germline-derived CDR1 and CDR2 are SGHKS and YYEKEE (reference sequence). The CDR3 loop reads CASSLAGRTNYGYTF. DNA for the CDR3: TGTGCCAGCAGCTTGGCCGGGAGGACCAACTATGGCTACACCTTC.

The genes are TRBV18 and TRBJ2-1; 12 bases map to TRBD1. The CDR3 has 15 residues. Germline V gene sequence: CDR1 KGHSH, CDR2 LQKENI. The trim removed 3 bases at V and 7 bases at J, leaving 4 bases unmatched. CDR3 in amino acids: CASSPGQGASNEQFF. DNA of the CDR3: TGTGCCAGCTCACCGGGACAGGGGGCTTCAAATGAGCAGTTCTTC.

The CDR3 sequence: CASSPRGGLSDEQYF. DNA for the CDR3: TGTGCCAGCAGCCCCCGCGGGGGGCTAAGCGACGAGCAGTACTTC. This chain joins TRBV14 and TRBJ2-7; 8 bases fit TRBD2. CDR1 and CDR2 from the germline V gene are SGHDN and FVKESK. This CDR3 is built from 15 residues. After removal of 4 bases from V and 5 bases from J, the junction contained 10 bases not matched to a gene.

By proportion, this clonotype is medium-sized (0.01 to 0.1%). V and J are TRBV30 and TRBJ1-1; no clear D gene. Germline values: CDR1 GTSNPN, CDR2 SVGIG (reference sequence). V shed 2 bases and J shed 4 bases, with 8 bases lying between them. CDR3 length equals 12 residues. The CDR3 DNA is TGTGCCTGGAGTCGGGAGTCCACTGAAGCTTTCTTT. Its protein is CAWSRESTEAFF.

The chain has TRBV20-1 and TRBJ2-3, with D perhaps TRBD2 (5 bases). The CDR3 runs 15 residues. Trimming stripped 3 bases from V and 0 bases from J, with 13 bases between. Germline V gene data show CDR1 as DFQATT and CDR2 as SNEGSKA (reference sequence). CDR3 in amino acids: CSASDLAQSTDTQYF. DNA of the CDR3: TGCAGTGCTAGTGATCTAGCACAAAGCACAGATACGCAGTATTTT.

This clonotype has a handful of counts. The chain carries TRBV7-6 and TRBJ1-6, with 7 positions matching TRBD1. This CDR3 has 14 residues. V was clipped by 5 bases and J by 10 bases; unmatched bases: 8. The germline V gene has CDR1 SGHVS and CDR2 FNYEAQ. The DNA of the CDR3 is TGTGCCAGCAGCCTCGACAGGGCTCGATCACCCCTCCACTTT. The encoded protein is CASSLDRARSPLHF.

This chain uses TRBV7-2 with TRBJ2-3; D might be TRBD2 (6 bases). This CDR3 is built from 18 residues. Germline V gene data show CDR1 as SGHTA and CDR2 as FQGNSA. Trimming pared 1 base from V and 1 base from J, leaving 18 bases between. The CDR3 DNA is TGTGCCAGCAGCTTAGGCGGGGATGGGGGTATCGGCACAGATACGCAGTATTTT. Encoded protein: CASSLGGDGGIGTDTQYF.

Points on this clonotype: This clone may be a read error of a much larger clone one base away. The CDR3 DNA reads TGTACCAGTAGTATGGGGACAGTCGCCGAAGCTTTCTTT. Its protein product is CTSSMGTVAEAFF. The V call is TRBV19, the J call TRBJ1-1; 7 nucleotides line up with TRBD1. The CDR3 totals 13 residues. From germline, CDR1 is LNHDA and CDR2 SQIVND (reference sequence).

V is TRBV10-2 and J is TRBJ2-3; 8 bases line up with TRBD2. Trimming removed 5 bases from V and 5 bases from J; junction bases left unmatched: 9. Germline V gives CDR1 WSHSY, CDR2 SAAADI. This CDR3 contains 15 residues. The DNA of the CDR3 is TGCGCCAGCAGTCGGAGCGGGGGTTCAGGAGATACGCAGTATTTT. Protein sequence: CASSRSGGSGDTQYF.

This clonotype ranks as medium-sized. V and J are TRBV11-1 and TRBJ2-1, with D uncertain. Trimming stripped 1 base from V and 10 bases from J, with 8 bases between. Germline V lookup: CDR1 SGHAT, CDR2 FQDESV (reference sequence). The length of the CDR3 is 12 residues. CDR3 in amino acids: CASSLEMNEQFF. The CDR3 coding sequence is TGTGCCAGCAGCTTAGAAATGAACGAGCAGTTCTTC.

The gene calls are TRBV19 and TRBJ2-6; unclear D gene. V was shortened by 3 bases and J by 0 bases, with 6 bases between the two germline ends. The CDR3 loop spans 15 amino acids. The germline V gene has CDR1 LNHDA and CDR2 SQIVND (reference sequence). CDR3 amino acids: CASSMVGSGANVLTF. DNA of the CDR3: TGTGCCAGTAGTATGGTCGGCTCTGGGGCCAACGTCCTGACTTTC.